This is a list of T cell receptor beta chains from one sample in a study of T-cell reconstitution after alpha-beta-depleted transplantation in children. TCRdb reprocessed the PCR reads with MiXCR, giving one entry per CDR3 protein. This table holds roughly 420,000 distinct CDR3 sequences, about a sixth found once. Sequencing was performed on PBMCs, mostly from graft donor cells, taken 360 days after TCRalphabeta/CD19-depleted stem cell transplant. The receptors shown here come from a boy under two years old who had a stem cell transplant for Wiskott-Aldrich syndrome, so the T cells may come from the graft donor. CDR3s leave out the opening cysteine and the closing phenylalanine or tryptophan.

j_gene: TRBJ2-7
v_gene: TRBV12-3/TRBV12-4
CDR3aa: ASIKWRGDRYEQY

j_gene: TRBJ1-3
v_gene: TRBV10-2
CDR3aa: ASSDGGTGNTIY

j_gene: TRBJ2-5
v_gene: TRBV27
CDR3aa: ASSPPGALRQETQY

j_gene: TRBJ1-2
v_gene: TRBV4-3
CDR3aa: ASSLDPLAPYGYT

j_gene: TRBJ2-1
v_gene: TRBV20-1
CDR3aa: SARDVAGGYNEQF

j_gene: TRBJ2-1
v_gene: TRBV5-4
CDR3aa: ASSFGRASYNEQF

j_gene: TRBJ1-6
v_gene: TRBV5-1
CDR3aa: ASSLGTGPQPLH

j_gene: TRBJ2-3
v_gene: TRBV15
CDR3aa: ATSRSSSGSTDTQY

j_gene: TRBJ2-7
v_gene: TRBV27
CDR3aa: ASSLRPPGRGYSYEQY

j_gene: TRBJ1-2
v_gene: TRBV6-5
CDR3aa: ASSYVWDRAYGYT

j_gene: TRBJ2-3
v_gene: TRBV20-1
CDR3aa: SASGRDYYTDTQY

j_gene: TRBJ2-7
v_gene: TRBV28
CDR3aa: ASSVPGQGGYEQY

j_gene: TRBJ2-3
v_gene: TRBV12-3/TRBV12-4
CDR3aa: ASSYRILTSGGITDTQY

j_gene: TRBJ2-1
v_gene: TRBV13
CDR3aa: ASSPRRSYNEQF

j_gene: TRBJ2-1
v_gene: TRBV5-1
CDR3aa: ASRGLAGVTYNEQF

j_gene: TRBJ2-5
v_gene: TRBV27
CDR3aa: ASSLSTGRGETQY

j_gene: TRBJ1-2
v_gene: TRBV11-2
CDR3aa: ASNIPGYYGYT

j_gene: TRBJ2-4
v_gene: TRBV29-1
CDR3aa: SAIRGRENIQY

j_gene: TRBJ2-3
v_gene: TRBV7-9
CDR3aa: ASSSPSGSTDTQY

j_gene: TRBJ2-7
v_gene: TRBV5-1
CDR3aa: ASKQLLNGVGEQY

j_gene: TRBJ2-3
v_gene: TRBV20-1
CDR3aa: SASSGTADTQY

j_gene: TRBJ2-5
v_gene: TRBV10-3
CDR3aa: AISETGSGETQY

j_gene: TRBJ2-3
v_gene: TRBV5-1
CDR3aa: ASRTENTDTQY

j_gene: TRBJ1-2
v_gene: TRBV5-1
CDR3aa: ASSFQGAVYGYT

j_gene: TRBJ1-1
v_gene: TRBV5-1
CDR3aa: ASSGQGTEAF

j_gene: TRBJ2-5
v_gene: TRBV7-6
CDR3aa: ASSLTDRGEETQY

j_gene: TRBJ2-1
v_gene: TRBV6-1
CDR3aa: ASRRTAYYNEQF

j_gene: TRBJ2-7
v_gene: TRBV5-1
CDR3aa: ASSYKRNDYEQY

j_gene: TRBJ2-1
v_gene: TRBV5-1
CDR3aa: ASSSFGGLHNEQF

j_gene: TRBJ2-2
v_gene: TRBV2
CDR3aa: ASRGAGTGNTGELF

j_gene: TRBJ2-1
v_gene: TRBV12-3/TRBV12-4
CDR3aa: ASTGGSEQF

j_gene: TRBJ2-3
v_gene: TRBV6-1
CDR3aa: ASRTDWRRSDTQY

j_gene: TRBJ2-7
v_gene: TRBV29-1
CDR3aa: SVERVTPFHEQY

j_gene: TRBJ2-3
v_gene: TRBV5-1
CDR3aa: ARRGTVQY

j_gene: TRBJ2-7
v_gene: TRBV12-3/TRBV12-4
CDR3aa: ASAEGAGYRYEQY

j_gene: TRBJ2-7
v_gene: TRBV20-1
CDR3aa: SVGDSYEQY

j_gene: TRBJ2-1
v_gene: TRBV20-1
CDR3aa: SARVQTGTSSYNEQF

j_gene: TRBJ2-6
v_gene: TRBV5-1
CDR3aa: ASSATGGANVLT

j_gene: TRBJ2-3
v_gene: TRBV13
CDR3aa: ASSLVAVLRGTDTQY

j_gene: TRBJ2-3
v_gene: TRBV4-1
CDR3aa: ASSLSQGGGETDTQY

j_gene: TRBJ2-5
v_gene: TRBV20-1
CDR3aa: SARDFRTSGHRHQETQY